This T cell receptor (beta chain) was obtained from a study of cytomegalovirus exposure and HLA in healthy donors. Whole-study context: Among roughly 190 million T cells, an earlier analysis found 120 million or so unique TCR beta sequences. Findings and caveats of the study: Because they were indistinguishable, some V segments, including TRBV6-2 and TRBV6-3, were excluded. In a later analysis, productive TCRs from donors in an Asian-associated ancestry cluster reportedly carried fewer N-insertions than the cohort mean. Analyzed later, most CMV-associated TCR beta chains appeared HLA-restricted.

The PCR made use of 60 Vbeta and 13 Jbeta primers. Clones were sequenced by immunoSEQ multiplex PCR, and TCRdb holds only the in-frame ones, with some missing. Among approximately 160,000 clones listed, under 85% were seen once. As to this clone: No antigen is known for it.

Germline lookup yields CDR1 SGHRS and CDR2 YFSETQ. The CDR3 sequence is 12 residues long. The germline V and J ends were trimmed by 0 bases and 9 bases, with 6 bases remaining between them. This TCR derives from a man between 45 and 60 years old in good health and CMV-seropositive. The chain couples TRBV5-1 to TRBJ2-2; D call uncertain. The sample taken for sequencing was PBMCs. For the CDR3, the DNA is TGCGCCAGCAGCTTGGCGAGAAGGGAGCTGTTTTTT. Amino acids: CASSLARRELFF.